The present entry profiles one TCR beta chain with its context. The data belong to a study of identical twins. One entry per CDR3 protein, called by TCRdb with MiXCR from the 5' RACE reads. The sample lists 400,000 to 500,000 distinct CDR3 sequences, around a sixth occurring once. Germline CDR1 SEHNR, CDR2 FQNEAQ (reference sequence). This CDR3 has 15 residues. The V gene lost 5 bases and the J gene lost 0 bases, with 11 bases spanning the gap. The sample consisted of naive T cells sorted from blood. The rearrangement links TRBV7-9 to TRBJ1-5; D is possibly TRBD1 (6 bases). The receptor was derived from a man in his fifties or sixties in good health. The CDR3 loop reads CASSQGGFSNQPQHF. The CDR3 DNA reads TGTGCCAGCAGCCAAGGGGGGTTTAGCAATCAGCCCCAGCATTTT.